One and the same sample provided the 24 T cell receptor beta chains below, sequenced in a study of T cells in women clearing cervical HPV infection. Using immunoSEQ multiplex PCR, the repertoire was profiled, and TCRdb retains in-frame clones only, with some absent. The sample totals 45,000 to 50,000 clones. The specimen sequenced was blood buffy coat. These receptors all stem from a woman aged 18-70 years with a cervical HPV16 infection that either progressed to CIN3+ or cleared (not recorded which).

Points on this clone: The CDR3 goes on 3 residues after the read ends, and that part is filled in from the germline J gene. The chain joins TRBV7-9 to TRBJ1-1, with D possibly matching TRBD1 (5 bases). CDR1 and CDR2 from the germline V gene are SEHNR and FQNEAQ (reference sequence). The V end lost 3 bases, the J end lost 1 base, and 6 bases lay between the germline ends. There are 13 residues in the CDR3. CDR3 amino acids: CASSLRGNTEAFF. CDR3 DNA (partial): TGTGCCAGCAGCTTGAGGGGGAACACTGAA.

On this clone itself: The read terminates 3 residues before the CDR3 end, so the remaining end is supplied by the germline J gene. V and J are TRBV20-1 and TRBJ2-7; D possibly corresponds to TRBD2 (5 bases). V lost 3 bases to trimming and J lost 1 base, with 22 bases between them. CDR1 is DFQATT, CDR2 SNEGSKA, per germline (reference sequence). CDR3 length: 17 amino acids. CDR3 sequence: CSARDLLSSAGSYEQYF. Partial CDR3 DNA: TGCAGTGCTAGGGACCTTCTCTCGTCCGCGGGTTCCTACGAG.

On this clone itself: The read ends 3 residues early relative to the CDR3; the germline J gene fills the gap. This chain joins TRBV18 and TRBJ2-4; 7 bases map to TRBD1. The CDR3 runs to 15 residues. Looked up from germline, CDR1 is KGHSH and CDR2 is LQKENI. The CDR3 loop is CASSPAEGQLYGQYF. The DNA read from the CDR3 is TGTGCCAGCTCTCCGGCCGAGGGACAGCTCTATGGT.

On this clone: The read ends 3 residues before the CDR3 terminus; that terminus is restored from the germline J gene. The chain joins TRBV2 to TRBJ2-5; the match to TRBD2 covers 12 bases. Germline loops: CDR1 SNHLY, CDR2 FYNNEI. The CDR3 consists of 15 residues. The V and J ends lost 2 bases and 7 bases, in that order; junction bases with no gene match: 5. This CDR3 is CASSERLAGVRTQYF. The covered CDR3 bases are TGTGCCAGCAGTGAAAGACTAGCGGGGGTCAGGACC. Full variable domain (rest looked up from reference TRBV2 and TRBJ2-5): EPEVTQTPSHQVTQMGQEVILRCVPISNHLYFYWYRQILGQKVEFLVSFYNNEISEKSEIFDDQFSVERPDGSNFTLKIRSTKLEDSAMYFCASSERLAGVRTQYFGPGTRLLVL.

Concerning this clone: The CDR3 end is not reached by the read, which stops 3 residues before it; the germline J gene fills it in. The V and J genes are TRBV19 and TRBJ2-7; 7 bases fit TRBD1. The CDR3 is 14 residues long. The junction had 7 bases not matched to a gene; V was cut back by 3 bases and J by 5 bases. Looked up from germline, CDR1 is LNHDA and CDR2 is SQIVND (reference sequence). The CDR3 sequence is CASSIRQGGHEQYF. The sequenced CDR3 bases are TGTGCCAGTAGTATTAGACAGGGTGGGCACGAG.

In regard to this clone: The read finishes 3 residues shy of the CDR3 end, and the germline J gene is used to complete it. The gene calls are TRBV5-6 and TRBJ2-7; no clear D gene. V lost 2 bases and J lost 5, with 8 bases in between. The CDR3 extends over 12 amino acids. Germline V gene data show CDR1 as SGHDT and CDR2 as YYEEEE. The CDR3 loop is CASSFFEDEQYF. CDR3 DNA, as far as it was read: TGTGCCAGCAGCTTTTTCGAGGACGAG.

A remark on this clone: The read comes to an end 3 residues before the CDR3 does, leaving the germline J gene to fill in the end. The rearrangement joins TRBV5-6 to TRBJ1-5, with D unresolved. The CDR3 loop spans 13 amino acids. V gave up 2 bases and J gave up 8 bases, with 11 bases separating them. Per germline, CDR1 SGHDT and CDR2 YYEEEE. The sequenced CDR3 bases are TGTGCCAGCAGCTTCAAGGGTTTGGAGCCC. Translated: CASSFKGLEP. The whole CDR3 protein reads CASSFKGLEPQHF.

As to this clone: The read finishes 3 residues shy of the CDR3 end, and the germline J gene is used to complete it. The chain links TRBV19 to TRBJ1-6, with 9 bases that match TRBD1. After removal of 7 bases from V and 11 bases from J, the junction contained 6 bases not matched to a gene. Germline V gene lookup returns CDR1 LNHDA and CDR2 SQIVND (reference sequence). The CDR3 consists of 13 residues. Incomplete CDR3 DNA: TGTGCCAGTAAGGGGACAGGGACACCACCC. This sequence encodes CASKGTGTPP. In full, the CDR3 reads CASKGTGTPPLHF.

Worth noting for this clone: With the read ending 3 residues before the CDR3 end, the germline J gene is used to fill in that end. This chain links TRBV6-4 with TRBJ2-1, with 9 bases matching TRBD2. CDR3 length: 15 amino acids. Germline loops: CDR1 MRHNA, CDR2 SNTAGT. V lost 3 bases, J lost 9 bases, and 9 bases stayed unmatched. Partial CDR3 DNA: TGTGCCAGCAGTGAGCCAGCGGGAGGATTTGGTGAG. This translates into CASSEPAGGFGE. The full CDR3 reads CASSEPAGGFGEQFF.

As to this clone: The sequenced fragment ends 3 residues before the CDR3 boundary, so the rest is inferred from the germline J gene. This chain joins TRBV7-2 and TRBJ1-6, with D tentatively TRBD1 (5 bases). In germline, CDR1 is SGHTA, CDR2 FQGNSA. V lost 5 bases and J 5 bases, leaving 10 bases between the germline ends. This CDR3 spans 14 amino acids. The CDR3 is CASSGGGNNSPLHF. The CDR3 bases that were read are TGTGCCAGCAGCGGCGGGGGGAATAATTCACCC.

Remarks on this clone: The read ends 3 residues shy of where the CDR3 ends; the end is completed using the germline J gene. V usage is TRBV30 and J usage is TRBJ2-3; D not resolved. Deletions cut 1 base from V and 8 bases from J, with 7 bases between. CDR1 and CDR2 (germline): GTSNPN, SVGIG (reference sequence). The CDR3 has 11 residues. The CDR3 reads CAWSGPSTQYF. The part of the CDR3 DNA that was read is TGTGCCTGGAGTGGGCCGAGTACG.

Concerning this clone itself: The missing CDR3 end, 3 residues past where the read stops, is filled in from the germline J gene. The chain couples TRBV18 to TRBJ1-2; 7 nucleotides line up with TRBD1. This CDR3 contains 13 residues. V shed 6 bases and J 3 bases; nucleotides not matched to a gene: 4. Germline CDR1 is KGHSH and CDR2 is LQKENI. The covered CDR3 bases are TGTGCCAGCTCCCTCGGACAGGACTATGGC. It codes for CASSLGQDYG. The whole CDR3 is CASSLGQDYGYTF.

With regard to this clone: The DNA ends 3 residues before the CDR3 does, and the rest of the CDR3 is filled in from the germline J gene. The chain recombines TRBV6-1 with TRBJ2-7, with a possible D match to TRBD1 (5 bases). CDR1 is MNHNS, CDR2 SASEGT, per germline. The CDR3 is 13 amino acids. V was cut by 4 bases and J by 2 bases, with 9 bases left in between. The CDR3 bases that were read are TGTGCCAGCAGTGGGGGCCTGACCTACGAG. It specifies CASSGGLTYE. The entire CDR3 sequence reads CASSGGLTYEQYF.

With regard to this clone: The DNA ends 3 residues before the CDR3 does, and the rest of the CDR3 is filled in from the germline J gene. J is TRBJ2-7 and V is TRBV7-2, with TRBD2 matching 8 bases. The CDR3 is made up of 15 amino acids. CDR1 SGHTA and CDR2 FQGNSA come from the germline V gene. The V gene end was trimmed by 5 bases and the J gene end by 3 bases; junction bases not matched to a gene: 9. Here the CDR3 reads CASSRGGRDIYEQYF. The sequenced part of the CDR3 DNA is TGTGCCAGCAGCCGGGGGGGGAGGGACATCTACGAG.

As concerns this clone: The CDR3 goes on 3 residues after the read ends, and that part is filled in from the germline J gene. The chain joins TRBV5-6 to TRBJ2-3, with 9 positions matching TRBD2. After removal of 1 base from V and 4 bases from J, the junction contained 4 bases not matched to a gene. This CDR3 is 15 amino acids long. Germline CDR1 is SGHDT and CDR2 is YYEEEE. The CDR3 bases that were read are TGTGCCAGCAGCTTGTTACTAGCGGGTCCAGATACG. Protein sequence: CASSLLLAGPDT. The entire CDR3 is CASSLLLAGPDTQYF.

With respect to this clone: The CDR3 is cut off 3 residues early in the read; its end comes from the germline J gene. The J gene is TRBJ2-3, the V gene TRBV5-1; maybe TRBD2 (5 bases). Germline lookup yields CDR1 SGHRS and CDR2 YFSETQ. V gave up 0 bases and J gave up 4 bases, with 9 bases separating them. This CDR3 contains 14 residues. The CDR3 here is CASSLANGADTQYF. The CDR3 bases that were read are TGCGCCAGCAGCTTGGCCAACGGGGCAGATACG.

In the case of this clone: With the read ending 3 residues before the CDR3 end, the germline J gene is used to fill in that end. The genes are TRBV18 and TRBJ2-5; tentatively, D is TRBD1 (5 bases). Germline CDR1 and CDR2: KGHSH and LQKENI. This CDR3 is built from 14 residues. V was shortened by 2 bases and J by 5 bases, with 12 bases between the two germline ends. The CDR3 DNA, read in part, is TGTGCCAGCTCACCAACCAGGGTACAGGAGACC. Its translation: CASSPTRVQET. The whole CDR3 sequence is CASSPTRVQETQYF.

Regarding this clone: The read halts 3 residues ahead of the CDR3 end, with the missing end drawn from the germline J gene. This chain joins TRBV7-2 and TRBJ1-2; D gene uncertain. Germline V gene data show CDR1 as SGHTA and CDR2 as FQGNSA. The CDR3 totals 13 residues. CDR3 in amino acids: CASSRGLADDYTF. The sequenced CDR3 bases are TGTGCCAGCAGCCGAGGACTAGCGGACGAC.

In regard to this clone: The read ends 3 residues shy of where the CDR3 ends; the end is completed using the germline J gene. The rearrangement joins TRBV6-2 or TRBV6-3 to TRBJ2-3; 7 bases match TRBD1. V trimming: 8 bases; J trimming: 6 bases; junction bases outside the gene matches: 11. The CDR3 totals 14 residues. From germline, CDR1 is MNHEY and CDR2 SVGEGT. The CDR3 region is CASGDSFTGDTQYF. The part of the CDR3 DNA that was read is TGTGCCAGCGGGGACAGCTTCACCGGGGATACG.

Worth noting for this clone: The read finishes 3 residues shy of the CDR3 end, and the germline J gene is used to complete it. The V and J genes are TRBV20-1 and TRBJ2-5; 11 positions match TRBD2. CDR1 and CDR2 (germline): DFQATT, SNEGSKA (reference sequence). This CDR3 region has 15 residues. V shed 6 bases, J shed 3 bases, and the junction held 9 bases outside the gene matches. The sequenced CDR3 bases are TGCAGTGCCAAAGAACCGGGACTAGCGGAAGAGACC. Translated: CSAKEPGLAEET. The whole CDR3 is CSAKEPGLAEETQYF.

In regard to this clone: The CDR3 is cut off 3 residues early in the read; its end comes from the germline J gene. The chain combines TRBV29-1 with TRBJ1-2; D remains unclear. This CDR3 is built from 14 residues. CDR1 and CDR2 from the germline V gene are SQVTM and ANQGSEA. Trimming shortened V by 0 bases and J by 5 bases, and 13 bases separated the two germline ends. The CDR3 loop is CSVEDPSGKYGYTF. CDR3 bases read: TGCAGCGTTGAAGACCCATCGGGGAAGTATGGC.

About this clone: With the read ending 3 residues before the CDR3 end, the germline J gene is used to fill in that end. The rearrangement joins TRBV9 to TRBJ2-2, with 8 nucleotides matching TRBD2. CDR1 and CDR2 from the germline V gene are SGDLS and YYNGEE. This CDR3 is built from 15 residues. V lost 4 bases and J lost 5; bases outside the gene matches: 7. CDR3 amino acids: CASSLPGLETGELFF. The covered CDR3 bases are TGTGCCAGCAGCCTCCCGGGACTAGAAACCGGGGAG.

This chain's CDR3 is CASSGTQGGESYNEQFF. The sequenced part of the CDR3 DNA is TGTGCCAGCAGCGGCACCCAGGGGGGAGAATCCTACAATGAG. The chain has TRBV6-2 or TRBV6-3 and TRBJ2-1, with a weak D call TRBD1 (7 bases). With the read ending 3 residues before the CDR3 end, the germline J gene is used to fill in that end. Germline V CDR1 and CDR2: MNHEY, SVGEGT. Trimming left V 6 bases short and J 1 base short, with 19 bases between. CDR3 length: 17 amino acids.

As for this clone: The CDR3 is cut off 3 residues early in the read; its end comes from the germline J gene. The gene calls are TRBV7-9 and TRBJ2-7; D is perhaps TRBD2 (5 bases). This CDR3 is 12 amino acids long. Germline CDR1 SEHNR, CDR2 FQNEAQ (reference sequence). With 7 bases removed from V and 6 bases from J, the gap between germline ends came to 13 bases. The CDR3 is CASIPFEGEQYF. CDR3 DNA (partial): TGTGCCAGCATCCCCTTTGAGGGCGAG.